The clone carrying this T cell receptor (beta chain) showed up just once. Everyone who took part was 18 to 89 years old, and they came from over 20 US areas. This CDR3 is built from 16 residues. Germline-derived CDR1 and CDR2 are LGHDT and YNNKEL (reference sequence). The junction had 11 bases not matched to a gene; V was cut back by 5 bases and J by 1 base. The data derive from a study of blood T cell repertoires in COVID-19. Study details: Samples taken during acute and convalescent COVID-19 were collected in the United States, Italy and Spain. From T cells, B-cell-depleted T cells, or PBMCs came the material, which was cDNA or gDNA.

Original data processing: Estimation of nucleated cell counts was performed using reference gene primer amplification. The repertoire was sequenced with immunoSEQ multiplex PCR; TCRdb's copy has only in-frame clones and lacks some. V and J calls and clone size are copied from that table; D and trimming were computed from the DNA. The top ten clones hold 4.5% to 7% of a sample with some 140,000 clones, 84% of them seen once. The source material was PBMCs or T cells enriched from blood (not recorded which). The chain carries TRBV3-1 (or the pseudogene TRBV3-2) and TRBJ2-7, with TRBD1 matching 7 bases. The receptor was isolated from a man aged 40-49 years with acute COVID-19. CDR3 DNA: TGTGCCAGCAGCGAGTACAGGGGAAGAGATTCCTACGAGCAGTACTTC. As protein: CASSEYRGRDSYEQYF.